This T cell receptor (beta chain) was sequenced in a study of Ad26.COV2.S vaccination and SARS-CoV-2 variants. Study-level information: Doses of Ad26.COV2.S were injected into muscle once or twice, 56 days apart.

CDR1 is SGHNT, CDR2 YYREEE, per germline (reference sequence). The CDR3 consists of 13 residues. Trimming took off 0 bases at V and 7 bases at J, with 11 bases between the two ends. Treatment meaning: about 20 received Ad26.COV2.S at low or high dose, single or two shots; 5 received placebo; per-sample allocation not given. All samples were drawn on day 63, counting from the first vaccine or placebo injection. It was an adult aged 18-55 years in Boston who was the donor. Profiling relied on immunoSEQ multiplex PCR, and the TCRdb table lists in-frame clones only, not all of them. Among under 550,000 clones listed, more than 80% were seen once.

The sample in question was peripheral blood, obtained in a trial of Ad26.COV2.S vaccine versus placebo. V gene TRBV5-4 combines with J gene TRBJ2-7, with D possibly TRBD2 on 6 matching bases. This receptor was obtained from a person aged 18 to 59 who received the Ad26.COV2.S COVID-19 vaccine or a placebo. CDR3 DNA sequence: TGTGCCAGCAGCTTGGCGGGAGTGAGAGAGCAGTACTTC. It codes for CASSLAGVREQYF. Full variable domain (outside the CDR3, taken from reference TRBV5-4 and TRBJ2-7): ETGVTQSPTHLIKTRGQQVTLRCSSQSGHNTVSWYQQALGQGPQFIFQYYREEENGRGNFPPRFSGLQFPNYSSELNVNALELDDSALYLCASSLAGVREQYFGPGTRLTVT.